The next 18 T cell receptor beta chains were all read from a single sample in a study of Ad26.COV2.S vaccination and SARS-CoV-2 variants (dated by TCRdb to about 2021). The treatment or condition label for this specimen denotes: about 20 received Ad26.COV2.S at low or high dose, single or two shots; several received placebo; per-sample allocation not given. Repertoires of vaccine and placebo recipients were sequenced from samples taken on day 63 after the first injection. The library was prepared using the immunoSEQ multiplex PCR assay. TCRdb limited this immuneACCESS table to in-frame rearrangements with V and J called. A share of clones is missing; checked studies link under half to unresolved V genes, and the rest is unexplained. Within this sample are 300,000 to 450,000 clones, with 70% to 90% of them counted one time only. 2.5% to 3.5% of the sample rests with the top ten. This specimen consisted of peripheral blood, obtained in a trial of Ad26.COV2.S vaccine versus placebo. These receptors were collected from a person between 18 and 60 years old who received the Ad26.COV2.S COVID-19 vaccine or a placebo.

This clone was recorded a few times. The chain joins TRBV6-5 to TRBJ2-5, with D possibly being TRBD1 or TRBD2 (6 bases each). The V gene lost 7 bases and the J gene lost 5 bases, with 14 bases spanning the gap. The germline V gene encodes CDR1 MNHEY and CDR2 SVGAGI. This CDR3 is built from 13 residues. In DNA, the CDR3 is TGTGCCAGCACCCGGGGGCTTGGGGAGACCCAGTACTTC. Encoded protein: CASTRGLGETQYF.

The chain combines TRBV6-2 or TRBV6-3 with TRBJ1-2; no firm D call. The CDR3 has 12 residues. Trimming cost V 4 bases and J 4 bases, with 7 bases left between them. Per germline, CDR1 MNHEY and CDR2 SVGEGT. The CDR3 is CASSSRIYGYTF. The CDR3 nucleotides read TGTGCCAGCAGTTCTCGGATCTATGGCTACACCTTC.

The chain carries TRBV5-5 and TRBJ1-1; no firm D call. Deletions cut 2 bases from V and 0 bases from J, with 8 bases between. This CDR3 comprises 14 residues. Germline V gene lookup returns CDR1 SGHKS and CDR2 YYEKEE (reference sequence). The CDR3 is CASSFRTVNTEAFF. Here the CDR3 DNA reads TGTGCCAGCAGCTTTAGGACTGTGAACACTGAAGCTTTCTTT. Supplemented by reference TRBV5-5 and TRBJ1-1, the full variable domain reads DAGVTQSPTHLIKTRGQQVTLRCSPISGHKSVSWYQQVLGQGPQFIFQYYEKEERGRGNFPDRFSARQFPNYSSELNVNALLLGDSALYLCASSFRTVNTEAFFGQGTRLTVV.

The V call is TRBV28, the J call TRBJ2-5; D might be TRBD1 (6 bases). CDR3 length equals 14 residues. CDR1 is MDHEN and CDR2 is SYDVKM in the germline V gene. The V end was cut by 7 bases, the J end by 4 bases, with 16 bases between. CDR3 sequence reads: CASIGGADVETQYF. The CDR3 coding sequence is TGTGCCAGCATTGGGGGCGCCGATGTAGAGACCCAGTACTTC.

For the CDR3, the DNA is TGTGCCAGCAGCGTAGGAGGGAGAACGAGCGAGCAGTACTTC. Encoded protein: CASSVGGRTSEQYF. The chain carries TRBV9 and TRBJ2-7; possible D gene TRBD2, 5 bases. V shed 0 bases and J shed 6 bases, with 13 bases lying between them. Germline loops: CDR1 SGDLS, CDR2 YYNGEE. The CDR3 loop spans 14 amino acids.

The gene calls are TRBV2 and TRBJ2-7; TRBD2 matches 8 bases. The germline V gene encodes CDR1 SNHLY and CDR2 FYNNEI. V shed 4 bases, J shed 6 bases, and the junction held 17 bases outside the gene matches. The CDR3 spans 17 residues. The chain's CDR3 is CASSARGQWTSPLEQYF. The CDR3 bases are TGTGCCAGCAGTGCCCGAGGGCAGTGGACTAGCCCCCTCGAGCAGTACTTC.

This clone was observed a few times. The chain recombines TRBV3-1 (or the pseudogene TRBV3-2) with TRBJ2-2; tentatively, D is TRBD2 (6 bases). Germline CDR1 and CDR2: LGHDT and YNNKEL (reference sequence). The CDR3 has 16 amino acids. Trimming shortened V by 1 base and J by 7 bases, and 16 bases separated the two germline ends. Here the CDR3 reads CASSQGMRGGGGELFF. CDR3 in DNA: TGTGCCAGCAGCCAAGGGATGCGGGGAGGTGGCGGGGAGCTGTTTTTT.

A single count supports this clone. This chain uses TRBV12-3 or TRBV12-4 with TRBJ1-4, with D possibly TRBD1 on 5 matching bases. The CDR3 runs to 13 residues. V was clipped by 1 base and J by 12 bases, with 12 bases between them. The CDR3 spells CASSLGREGELFF. Here the CDR3 DNA reads TGTGCCAGCAGTTTAGGGAGGGAAGGGGAACTGTTTTTT.

The chain joins TRBV12-3 or TRBV12-4 to TRBJ2-7; 12 bases align to TRBD2. The junction had 9 bases not matched to a gene; V was cut back by 5 bases and J by 13 bases. This CDR3 contains 13 residues. In DNA form, the CDR3 reads TGTGCCAGCAGTCCCGGGACTAGCGGGTTCCCATACTTC. Translating it yields CASSPGTSGFPYF.

This clone occurred once. J is TRBJ2-1 and V is TRBV10-1; TRBD2 matches 7 bases. There are 15 residues in the CDR3. Germline CDR1 reads WNHNN; CDR2 reads SYGVQD (reference sequence). The V and J ends lost 3 bases and 9 bases, in that order; junction bases with no gene match: 11. Here the CDR3 reads CASSEGGGPPSEQFF. CDR3 nucleotides: TGCGCCAGCAGTGAAGGCGGGGGACCCCCGAGTGAGCAGTTCTTC.

The chain couples TRBV7-2 to TRBJ1-5, with D possibly being TRBD1 (5 bases). V was cut by 1 base and J by 8 bases, with 18 bases left in between. The germline V gene encodes CDR1 SGHTA and CDR2 FQGNSA. The CDR3 has 16 amino acids. Here the CDR3 DNA reads TGTGCCAGCAGCTTAGAGGGGCGGGGCCCCTTTGAGCCCCAGCATTTT. Amino acids: CASSLEGRGPFEPQHF.

The V gene is TRBV19, the J gene TRBJ1-1; no definite D call. Germline V gives CDR1 LNHDA, CDR2 SQIVND (reference sequence). The CDR3 loop spans 14 amino acids. Trimming cost V 1 base and J 1 base, with 7 bases left between them. The CDR3 DNA reads as TGTGCCAGTAGTATAGTGAGGGAGAACACTGAAGCTTTCTTT. This encodes CASSIVRENTEAFF.

This clone was seen more than once but under ten times. V usage is TRBV11-2 and J usage is TRBJ2-1; D unresolved. Between the trimmed V and J ends, which lost 3 bases and 5 bases, there was a span of 8 bases. CDR3 length equals 13 residues. Germline-derived CDR1 and CDR2 are SGHAT and FQNNGV. The CDR3 reads CASSFSRNNEQFF. In DNA, the CDR3 is TGTGCCAGCAGCTTTTCAAGAAACAATGAGCAGTTCTTC.

The V gene is TRBV11-2, the J gene TRBJ1-1, with 10 positions matching TRBD1. The length of the CDR3 is 14 residues. V lost 6 bases, J lost 1 base, and 2 bases stayed unmatched. The germline CDR1 and CDR2 sequences are SGHAT and FQNNGV. CDR3: CASRWDRGNTEAFF. In DNA form, the CDR3 reads TGTGCCAGCAGGTGGGACAGGGGGAACACTGAAGCTTTCTTT.

CDR3 amino acids: CASSVGPDTEAFF. CDR3 nucleotide sequence: TGTGCCAGCAGCGTAGGACCCGACACTGAAGCTTTCTTT. The chain combines TRBV9 with TRBJ1-1; D is unclear. The CDR3 runs 13 residues. Deletions cut 0 bases from V and 3 bases from J, with 6 bases between. Germline lookup yields CDR1 SGDLS and CDR2 YYNGEE.

The chain combines TRBV12-3 or TRBV12-4 with TRBJ2-3, with a weak D call TRBD2 (5 bases). The CDR3 sequence is 13 residues long. V lost 5 bases and J lost 6, with 12 bases in between. CDR3 amino acids: CASSPEGRDTQYF. The CDR3 DNA reads TGTGCCAGCAGTCCCGAGGGCCGGGATACGCAGTATTTT.

This chain joins TRBV9 and TRBJ1-6; 7 bases are shared with TRBD1. Trimming removed 2 bases from V and 6 bases from J; junction bases left unmatched: 5. The CDR3 sequence is 15 residues long. Per germline, CDR1 SGDLS and CDR2 YYNGEE. DNA of the CDR3: TGTGCCAGCAGCGTTACAGGGGTCTCTAATTCACCCCTCCACTTT. Translating gives CASSVTGVSNSPLHF.

The rearrangement joins TRBV5-1 to TRBJ2-7, with 15 positions matching TRBD2. The germline gives CDR1 SGHRS, CDR2 YFSETQ. J gave up 1 base and V 0 bases, and 8 bases lay outside the gene matches. The CDR3 totals 19 residues. CDR3 bases: TGCGCCAGCAGCTTGGACGTGGGACTAGCGGGGGGCGGGTCCTACGAGCAGTACTTC. It specifies CASSLDVGLAGGGSYEQYF.